These T cell receptor beta chains were read from a single sample in a study of patients and donors after allogeneic stem cell transplantation. TCRdb reprocessed the RT-PCR reads with MiXCR, giving one entry per CDR3 protein. Here the sample spans approximately 170,000 distinct CDR3 sequences, approximately 24% being singletons. The sample taken for sequencing was blood, either unsorted or a sorted T cell fraction (not recorded which). These receptors all stem from a human donor who was either an allogeneic HSCT recipient or a stem cell or donor lymphocyte infusion donor (not recorded which). It is not recorded whose cells these are; they may come from a transplant donor. Both conserved end residues are part of each CDR3. Some rows mark clone size as missing; the rest say once, few, many or name a class of expanded clone.

V: TRBV7-3; size: .; J: TRBJ2-3; CDR3: CASSEGFNADTQYF
V: TRBV6-5; size: many; J: TRBJ1-4; CDR3: CASSQSATGVGEKLFF
V: TRBV13; size: many; J: TRBJ1-2; CDR3: CASSPTSATYGYTF
V: TRBV5-1; size: .; J: TRBJ1-5; CDR3: CASSPPLIQPQHF
V: TRBV9; size: few; J: TRBJ2-1; CDR3: CASSPGVEQFF
V: TRBV24-1; size: few; J: TRBJ2-2; CDR3: CATSETEANTGELFF
V: TRBV29-1; size: many; J: TRBJ1-1; CDR3: CSVEDLGRQEGTEAFF
V: TRBV6-2/TRBV6-3; size: .; J: TRBJ2-5; CDR3: CASSYSTVPYQETQYF
V: TRBV29-1; size: few; J: TRBJ1-1; CDR3: CSLGQGDGTEAFF
V: TRBV6-6; size: .; J: TRBJ2-6; CDR3: CASTKPQGASSGANVLTF
V: TRBV7-9; size: many; J: TRBJ1-1; CDR3: CASSLGGDTEAFF
V: TRBV7-2; size: .; J: TRBJ2-3; CDR3: CASSFGTSCPDTQYF
V: TRBV11-2; size: .; J: TRBJ2-1; CDR3: CASSLGLGTRFEQFF
V: TRBV5-1; size: .; J: TRBJ2-1; CDR3: CASGRSKFDLHNEQFF
V: TRBV12-3/TRBV12-4; size: .; J: TRBJ2-1; CDR3: CASSRNEQFF
V: TRBV5-1; size: few; J: TRBJ1-5; CDR3: CASSWGQGDNQPQHF